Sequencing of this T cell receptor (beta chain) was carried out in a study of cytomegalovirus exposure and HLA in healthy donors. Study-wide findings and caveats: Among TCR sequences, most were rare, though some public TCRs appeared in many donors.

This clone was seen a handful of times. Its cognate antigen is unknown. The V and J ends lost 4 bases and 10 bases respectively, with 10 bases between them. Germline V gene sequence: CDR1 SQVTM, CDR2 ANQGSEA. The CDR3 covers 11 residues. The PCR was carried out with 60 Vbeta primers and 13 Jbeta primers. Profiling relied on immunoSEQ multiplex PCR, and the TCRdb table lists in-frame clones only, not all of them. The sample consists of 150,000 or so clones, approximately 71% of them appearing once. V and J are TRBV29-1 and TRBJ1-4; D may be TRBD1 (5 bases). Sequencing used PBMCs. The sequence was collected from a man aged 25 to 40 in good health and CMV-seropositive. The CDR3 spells CSVVVGGKLFF. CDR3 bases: TGCAGCGTTGTTGTGGGGGGAAAACTGTTTTTT.